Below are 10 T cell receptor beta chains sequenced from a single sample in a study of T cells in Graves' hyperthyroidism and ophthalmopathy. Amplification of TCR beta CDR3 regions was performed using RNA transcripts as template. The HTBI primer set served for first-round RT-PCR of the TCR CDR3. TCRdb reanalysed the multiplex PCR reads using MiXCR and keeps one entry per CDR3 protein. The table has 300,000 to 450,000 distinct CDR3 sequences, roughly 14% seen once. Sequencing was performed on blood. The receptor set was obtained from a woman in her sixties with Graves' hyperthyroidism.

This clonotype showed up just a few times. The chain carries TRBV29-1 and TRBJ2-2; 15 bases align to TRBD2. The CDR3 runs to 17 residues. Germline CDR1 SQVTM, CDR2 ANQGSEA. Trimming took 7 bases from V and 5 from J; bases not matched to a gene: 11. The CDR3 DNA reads TGCAGCGAGTCCGGGACTAGCGGGAGGAAATGGACCGGGGAGCTGTTTTTT. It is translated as CSESGTSGRKWTGELFF.

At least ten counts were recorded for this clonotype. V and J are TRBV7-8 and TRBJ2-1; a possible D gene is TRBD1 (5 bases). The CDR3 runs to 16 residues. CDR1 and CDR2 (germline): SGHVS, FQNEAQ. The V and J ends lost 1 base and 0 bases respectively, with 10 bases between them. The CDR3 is CASSLGGESSYNEQFF. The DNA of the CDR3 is TGTGCCAGCAGCTTAGGGGGCGAGAGCTCCTACAATGAGCAGTTCTTC.

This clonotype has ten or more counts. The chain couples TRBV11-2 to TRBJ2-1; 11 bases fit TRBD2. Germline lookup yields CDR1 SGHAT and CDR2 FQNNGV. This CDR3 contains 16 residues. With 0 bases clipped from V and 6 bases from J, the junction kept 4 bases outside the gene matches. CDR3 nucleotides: TGTGCCAGCAGCTTAGAGGGACTAGCGGCCTTCAATGAGCAGTTCTTC. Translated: CASSLEGLAAFNEQFF. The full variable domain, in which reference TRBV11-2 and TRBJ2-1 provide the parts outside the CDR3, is EAGVAQSPRYKIIEKRQSVAFWCNPISGHATLYWYQQILGQGPKLLIQFQNNGVVDDSQLPKDRFSAERLKGVDSTLKIQPAKLEDSAVYLCASSLEGLAAFNEQFFGPGTRLTVL.

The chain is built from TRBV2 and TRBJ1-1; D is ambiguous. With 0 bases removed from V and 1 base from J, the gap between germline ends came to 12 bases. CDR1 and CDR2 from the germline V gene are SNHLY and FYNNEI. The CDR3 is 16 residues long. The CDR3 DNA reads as TGTGCCAGCAGTGAAGCGGGGTCACGCTGGAACACTGAAGCTTTCTTT. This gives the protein CASSEAGSRWNTEAFF.

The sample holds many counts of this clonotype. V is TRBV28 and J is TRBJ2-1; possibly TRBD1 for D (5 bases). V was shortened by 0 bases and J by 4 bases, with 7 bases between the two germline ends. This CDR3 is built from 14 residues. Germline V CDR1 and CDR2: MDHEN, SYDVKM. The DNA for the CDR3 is TGTGCCAGCAGTTTATGGGACACTTACAATGAGCAGTTCTTC. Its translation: CASSLWDTYNEQFF.

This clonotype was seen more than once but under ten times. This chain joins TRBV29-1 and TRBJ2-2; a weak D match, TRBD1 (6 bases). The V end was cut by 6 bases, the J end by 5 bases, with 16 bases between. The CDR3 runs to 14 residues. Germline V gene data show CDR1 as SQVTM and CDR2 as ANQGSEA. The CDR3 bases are TGCAGCGTGGGGGCGAGGGGCTGGACCGGGGAGCTGTTTTTT. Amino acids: CSVGARGWTGELFF.

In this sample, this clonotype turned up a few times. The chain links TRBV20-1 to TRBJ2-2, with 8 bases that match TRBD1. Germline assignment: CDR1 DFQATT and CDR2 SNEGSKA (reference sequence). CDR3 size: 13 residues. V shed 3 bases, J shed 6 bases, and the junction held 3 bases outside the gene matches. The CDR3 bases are TGCAGTGCTAGGCAGGGGGCATCCGGGGAGCTGTTTTTT. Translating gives CSARQGASGELFF.

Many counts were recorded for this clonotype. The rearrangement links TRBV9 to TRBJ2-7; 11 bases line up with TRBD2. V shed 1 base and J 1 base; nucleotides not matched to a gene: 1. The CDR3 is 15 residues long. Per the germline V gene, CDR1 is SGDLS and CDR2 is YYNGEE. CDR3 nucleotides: TGTGCCAGCAGCGTACTAGCGGGAGGATCCTACGAGCAGTACTTC. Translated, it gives CASSVLAGGSYEQYF.

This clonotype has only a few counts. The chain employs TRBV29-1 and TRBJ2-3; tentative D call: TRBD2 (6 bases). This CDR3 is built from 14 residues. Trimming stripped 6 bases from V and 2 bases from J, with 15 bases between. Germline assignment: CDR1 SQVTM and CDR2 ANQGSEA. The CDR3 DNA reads TGCAGCGTCCTGATCCGGGGGAACACAGATACGCAGTATTTT. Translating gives CSVLIRGNTDTQYF.

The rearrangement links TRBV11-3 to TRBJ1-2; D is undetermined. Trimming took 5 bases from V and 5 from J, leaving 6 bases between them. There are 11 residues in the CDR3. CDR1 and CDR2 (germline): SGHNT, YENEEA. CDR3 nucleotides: TGTGCCAGCAGCCTAATGTATGGCTACACCTTC. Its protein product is CASSLMYGYTF.